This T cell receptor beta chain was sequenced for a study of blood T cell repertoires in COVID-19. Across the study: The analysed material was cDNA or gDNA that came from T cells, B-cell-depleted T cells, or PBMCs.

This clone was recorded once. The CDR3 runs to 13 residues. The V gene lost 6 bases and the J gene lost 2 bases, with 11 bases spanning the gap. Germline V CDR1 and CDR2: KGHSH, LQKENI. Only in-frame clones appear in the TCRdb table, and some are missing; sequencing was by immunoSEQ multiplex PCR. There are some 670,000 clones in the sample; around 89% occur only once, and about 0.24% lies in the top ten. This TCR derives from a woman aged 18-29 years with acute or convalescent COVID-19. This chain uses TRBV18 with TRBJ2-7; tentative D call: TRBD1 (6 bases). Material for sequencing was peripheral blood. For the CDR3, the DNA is TGTGCCAGCTCGGATACAGGGACCTACGAGCAGTACTTC. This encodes CASSDTGTYEQYF.